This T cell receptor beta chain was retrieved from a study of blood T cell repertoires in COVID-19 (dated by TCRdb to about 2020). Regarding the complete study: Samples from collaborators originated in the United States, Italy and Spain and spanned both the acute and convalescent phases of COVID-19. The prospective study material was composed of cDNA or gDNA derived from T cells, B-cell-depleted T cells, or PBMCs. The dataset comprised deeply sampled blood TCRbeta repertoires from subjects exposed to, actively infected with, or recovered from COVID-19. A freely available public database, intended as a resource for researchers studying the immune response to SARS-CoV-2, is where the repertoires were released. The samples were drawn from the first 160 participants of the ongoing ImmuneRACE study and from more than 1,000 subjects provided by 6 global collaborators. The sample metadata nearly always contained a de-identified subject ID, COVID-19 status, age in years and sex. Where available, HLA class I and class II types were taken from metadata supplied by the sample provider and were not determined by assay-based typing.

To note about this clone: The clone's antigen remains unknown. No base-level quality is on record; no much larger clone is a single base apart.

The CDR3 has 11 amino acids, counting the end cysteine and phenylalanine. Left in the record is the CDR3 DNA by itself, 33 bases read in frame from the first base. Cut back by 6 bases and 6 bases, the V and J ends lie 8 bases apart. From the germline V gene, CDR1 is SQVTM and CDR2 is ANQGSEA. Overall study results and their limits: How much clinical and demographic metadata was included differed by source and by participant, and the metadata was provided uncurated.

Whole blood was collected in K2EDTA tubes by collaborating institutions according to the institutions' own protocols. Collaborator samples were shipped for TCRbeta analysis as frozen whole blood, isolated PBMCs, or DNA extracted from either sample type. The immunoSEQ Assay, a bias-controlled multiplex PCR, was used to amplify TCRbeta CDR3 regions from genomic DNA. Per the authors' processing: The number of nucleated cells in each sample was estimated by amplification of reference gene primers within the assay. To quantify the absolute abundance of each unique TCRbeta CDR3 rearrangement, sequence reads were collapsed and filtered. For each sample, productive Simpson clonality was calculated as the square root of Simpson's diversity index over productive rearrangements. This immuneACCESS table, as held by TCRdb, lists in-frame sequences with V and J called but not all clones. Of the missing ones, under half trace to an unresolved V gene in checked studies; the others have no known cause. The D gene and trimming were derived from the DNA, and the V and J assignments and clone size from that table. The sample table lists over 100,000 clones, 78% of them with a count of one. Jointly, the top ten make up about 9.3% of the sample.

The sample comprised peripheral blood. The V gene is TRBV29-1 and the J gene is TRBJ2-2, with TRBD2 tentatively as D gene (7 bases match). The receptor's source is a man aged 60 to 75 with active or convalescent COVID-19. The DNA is TGCAGCGTAGGGGGGGCCGGGGAGCTGTTTTTT. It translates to CSVGGAGELFF.